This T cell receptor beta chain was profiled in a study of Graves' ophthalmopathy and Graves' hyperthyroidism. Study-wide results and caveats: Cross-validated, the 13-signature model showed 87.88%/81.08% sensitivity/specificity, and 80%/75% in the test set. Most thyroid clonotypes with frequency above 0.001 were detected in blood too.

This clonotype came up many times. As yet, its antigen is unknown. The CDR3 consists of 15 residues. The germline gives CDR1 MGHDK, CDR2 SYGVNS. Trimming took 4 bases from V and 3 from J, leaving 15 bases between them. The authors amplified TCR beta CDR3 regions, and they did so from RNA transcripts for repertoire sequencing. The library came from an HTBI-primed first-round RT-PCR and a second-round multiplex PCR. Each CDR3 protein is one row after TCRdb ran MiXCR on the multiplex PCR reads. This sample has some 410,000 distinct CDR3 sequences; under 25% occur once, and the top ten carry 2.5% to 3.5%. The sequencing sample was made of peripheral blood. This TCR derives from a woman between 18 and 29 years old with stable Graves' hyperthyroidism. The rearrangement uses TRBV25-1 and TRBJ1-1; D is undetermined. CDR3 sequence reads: CASSAATGRDTEAFF. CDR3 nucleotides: TGTGCCAGCAGTGCGGCTACCGGACGGGACACTGAAGCTTTCTTT.